Listed below are T cell receptor beta chains from one sample, sequenced in a study of cytomegalovirus exposure and HLA in healthy donors. Assay: immunoSEQ multiplex PCR; the TCRdb copy retains only in-frame clones and omits some. The listing records more than 45,000 clones. Sequencing was carried out using PBMCs. These receptors came from a woman aged 40 to 50 in good health and CMV-seronegative. Both conserved end residues are part of each CDR3. Fields, in order: CDR3 protein, CDR3 DNA, D gene, J gene, V gene. A D gene is named only where the DNA matches it firmly.

CASSLGGSFTDTQYF | TGTGCCAGCAGCCTCGGAGGTTCTTTCACAGATACGCAGTATTTT | . | TRBJ2-3 | TRBV13
CASLTGGEGNQPQHF | TGTGCCAGTTTAACAGGGGGCGAGGGCAATCAGCCCCAGCATTTT | TRBD1 | TRBJ1-5 | TRBV19
CATSTRDYGYTF | TGTGCCACCAGCACTCGTGACTATGGCTACACCTTC | . | TRBJ1-2 | TRBV15
CASTPLAESYYGYTF | TGCGCCAGCACCCCGTTGGCAGAATCTTACTATGGCTACACCTTC | . | TRBJ1-2 | TRBV5-1
CASSLSRQAPYGYTF | TGTGCCAGCAGTTTATCTCGACAGGCCCCCTATGGCTACACCTTC | . | TRBJ1-2 | TRBV27
CASSATEGVGNTIYF | TGTGCCAGCAGTGCCACGGAAGGGGTCGGAAACACCATATATTTT | . | TRBJ1-3 | TRBV6-1
CASSLRGFGGETQYF | TGTGCCAGCAGCCTCCGCGGTTTCGGAGGTGAGACCCAGTACTTC | . | TRBJ2-5 | TRBV7-6
CASSLSDPGTEAFF | TGTGCCAGCAGCTTATCAGACCCAGGGACTGAAGCTTTCTTT | . | TRBJ1-1 | TRBV7-3
CSVVLAGGDTEAFF | TGCAGCGTTGTTTTGGCAGGGGGAGACACTGAAGCTTTCTTT | TRBD1 | TRBJ1-1 | TRBV29-1
CSVDGGSANYGYTF | TGCAGCGTTGATGGAGGATCAGCTAACTATGGCTACACCTTC | . | TRBJ1-2 | TRBV29-1
CAISGKRVSYNEQFF | TGTGCCATCAGTGGGAAGAGGGTCTCCTACAATGAGCAGTTCTTC | . | TRBJ2-1 | TRBV10-3
CASSLQGNTEAFF | TGTGCCAGCAGCTTACAGGGGAACACTGAAGCTTTCTTT | . | TRBJ1-1 | TRBV13
CASSVWSESYNEQFF | TGTGCCAGCAGCGTATGGAGCGAATCCTACAATGAGCAGTTCTTC | . | TRBJ2-1 | TRBV9
CASSPNPRRQGWVETQYF | TGTGCCAGCAGTCCAAATCCTCGCCGACAGGGATGGGTAGAGACCCAGTACTTC | TRBD1 | TRBJ2-5 | TRBV5-6
CASSLTGVINEKLFF | TGCGCCAGCAGCTTGACAGGGGTGATTAATGAAAAACTGTTTTTT | TRBD1 | TRBJ1-4 | TRBV5-1
CSVEDGTGSEKLFF | TGCAGCGTTGAGGATGGGACAGGGAGTGAAAAACTGTTTTTT | TRBD1 | TRBJ1-4 | TRBV29-1